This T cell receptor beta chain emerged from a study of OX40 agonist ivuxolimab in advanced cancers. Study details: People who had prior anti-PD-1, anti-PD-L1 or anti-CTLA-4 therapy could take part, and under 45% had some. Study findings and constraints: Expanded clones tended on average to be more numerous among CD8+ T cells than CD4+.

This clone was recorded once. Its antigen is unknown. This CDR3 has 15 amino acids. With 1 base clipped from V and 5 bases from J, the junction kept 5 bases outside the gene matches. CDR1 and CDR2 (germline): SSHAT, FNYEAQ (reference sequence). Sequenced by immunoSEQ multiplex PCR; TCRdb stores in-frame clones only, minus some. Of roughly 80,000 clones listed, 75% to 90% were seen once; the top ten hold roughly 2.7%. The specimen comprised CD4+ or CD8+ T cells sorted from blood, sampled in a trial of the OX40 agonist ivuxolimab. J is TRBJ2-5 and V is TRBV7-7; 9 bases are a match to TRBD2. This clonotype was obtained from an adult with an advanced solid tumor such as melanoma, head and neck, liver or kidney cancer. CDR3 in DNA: TGTGCCAGCAGCTTAGTAGGCGGGGGGGCCGAGACCCAGTACTTC. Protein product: CASSLVGGGAETQYF.